The entry below describes one TCR beta chain. The data derive from a study of blood T cell repertoires in COVID-19. Study details: Samples of COVID-19 (acute and convalescent) were obtained from the United States, Italy and Spain. The cDNA or gDNA used as material had been derived from T cells, B-cell-depleted T cells, or PBMCs.

Individuals aged 18 to 89 years were recruited from fewer than 30 US areas. The recovered donors of Cohort 3 showed two negative PCRs, clearance, or symptom resolution. The repertoire was sequenced with immunoSEQ multiplex PCR; TCRdb's copy has only in-frame clones and lacks some. In the table there are 200,000 to 250,000 clones, about nine tenths of which are singletons. The sample consisted of PBMCs or T cells enriched from blood (not recorded which). The sequence came from a woman aged 18-30 years who had recovered from COVID-19.

The CDR3 sequence is CASSLRLVRVGGYTF. The CDR3 region has the DNA TGTGCCAGCAGTTTAAGATTGGTCAGGGTTGGTGGCTACACCTTC. The V gene is TRBV28, the J gene TRBJ1-2; tentative D call: TRBD1 (5 bases). The CDR3 contains 15 residues. CDR1 is MDHEN, CDR2 SYDVKM, per germline. V was shortened by 2 bases and J by 7 bases, with 17 bases between the two germline ends.